What follows describes a single T cell receptor beta chain. Its antigen is currently unknown. This sample was included in a study of cytomegalovirus exposure and HLA in healthy donors. Across the whole study: A prior analysis found around 110 million unique TCR beta sequences from some 200 million T cells. Study-wide results and caveats: Altogether, 170 or so TCR beta chains were recorded as cytomegalovirus-associated. Reportedly, diagnosis of cytomegalovirus status by the classifier showed high specificity and sensitivity.

Use of 60 Vbeta and 13 Jbeta primers characterized the PCR. Method: immunoSEQ multiplex PCR; TCRdb's copy keeps in-frame clones and lacks some. The sample contains approximately 170,000 clones, roughly 77% of which appear only once. V was trimmed by 4 bases and J by 2 bases, leaving 10 bases between them. CDR1 and CDR2 from the germline V gene are MGHRA and YSYEKL. This CDR3 comprises 14 residues. The chain has TRBV4-1 and TRBJ2-3; D remains unclear. The sequenced sample consisted of PBMCs. The receptor was derived from a man under 40 in good health and CMV-seropositive. The CDR3 DNA follows: TGCGCCAGCAGCCCATGGGCCCCCACAGATACGCAGTATTTT. This codes for CASSPWAPTDTQYF.